Included here is one T cell receptor (beta chain) sequence, with context. In germline, CDR1 is GTSNPN, CDR2 SVGIG (reference sequence). Trimming removed 5 bases at V and 2 bases at J, with 12 bases between. The CDR3 consists of 13 residues. This entry comes from a study of blood T cell repertoires in COVID-19. Study-wide background: The United States, Italy and Spain were the sources of the acute and convalescent COVID-19 samples. From T cells, B-cell-depleted T cells, or PBMCs came the material, which was cDNA or gDNA.

The authors' processing: Reference gene primer amplification gave estimated nucleated cell counts. Only in-frame clones appear in the TCRdb table, and some are missing; sequencing was by immunoSEQ multiplex PCR. Clone size and V and J calls were adopted from that table, with D and trimming inferred from the DNA. The table records 200,000 to 250,000 clones, about nine tenths of them present only once. Material: peripheral blood. This rearrangement joins TRBV30 to TRBJ1-1; no definite D call. The receptor comes from a man aged 60 to 75 with acute or convalescent COVID-19. CDR3 nucleotide sequence: TGTGCCTGGTCTCGGGGAGGAAACACTGAAGCTTTCTTT. Its protein is CAWSRGGNTEAFF.